These T cell receptor beta chains were read from a single sample in a study of T cells after posttransplantation cyclophosphamide. TCRdb keeps only in-frame clones here, not all; method: immunoSEQ multiplex PCR. Of 9,000 to 15,000 clones listed, about 2% are singletons. Sequencing was performed on PBMCs, taken after allogeneic stem cell transplant with posttransplant cyclophosphamide. Receptors originate from a male patient in his 30s who received an allogeneic stem cell transplant from a related donor, was CMV-positive, and had no GVHD. Certain T cells may be donor cells from the graft. The CDR3 runs from the conserved cysteine through the conserved F or W. A D gene is named only where the DNA matches it firmly. Clone size is not always given. Where it is, it says once, few, many or a class for expanded clones.

D,J,V,size,DNA,CDR3
.,TRBJ2-6,TRBV21-1,few,TGTGCCAGCAGCAAAGCCCGGACAGGGGGCTTAGACTCTGGGGCCAACGTCCTGACTTTC,CASSKARTGGLDSGANVLTF
.,TRBJ2-7,TRBV4-1,few,TGCGTCAGCAGCCACATCGTCAGGGGACACTACGAGCAGTACTTC,CVSSHIVRGHYEQYF
TRBD1,TRBJ1-6,TRBV27,few,TGTGCCAGCAGTTTATGGGACAGGGCGAATTCACCCCTCCACTTT,CASSLWDRANSPLHF
.,TRBJ1-6,TRBV27,.,TGTGCCAGCAAGAGGACAGATAATTCACCCCTCCACTTT,CASKRTDNSPLHF
TRBD1,TRBJ2-5,TRBV27,few,TGTGCCAGCAGACAGACCGGGACAGGTAAAGAGACCCAGTACTTC,CASRQTGTGKETQYF
.,TRBJ1-5,TRBV7-9,.,TGTGCCAGCAGCTTACGGTGGCAGGGGAATCAGCCCCAGCATTTT,CASSLRWQGNQPQHF
.,TRBJ1-2,TRBV19,.,TGTGCCAGTAGCAACAGGGATAGAGGCTACACCTTC,CASSNRDRGYTF
TRBD1,TRBJ1-5,TRBV6-4,few,TGTGCCAGCAGTGCTCCAGTGACAGGGGGCCCGGTTTATAGCAATCAGCCCCAGCATTTT,CASSAPVTGGPVYSNQPQHF
.,TRBJ2-1,TRBV19,few,TGTGCCAGTAGTATTGCTATGAATGAGCAGTTCTTC,CASSIAMNEQFF
TRBD1,TRBJ1-4,TRBV7-2,few,TGTGCCAGCAGCCAGGGGGGAATTGGAGAAAAACTGTTTTTT,CASSQGGIGEKLFF
TRBD2,TRBJ2-1,TRBV5-4,few,TGTGCCAGCAGCTTGACTAGCGGATCCTACAATGAGCAGTTCTTC,CASSLTSGSYNEQFF
.,TRBJ2-3,TRBV28,few,TGTGCCAGCAGTTTGTTAGCTAGGCCAAGCACAGATACGCAGTATTTT,CASSLLARPSTDTQYF
.,TRBJ2-7,TRBV4-3,few,TGCGCCAGCAGCCGGACGACAGGAAGCTACTACGAGCAGTACTTC,CASSRTTGSYYEQYF
TRBD2,TRBJ2-1,TRBV7-2,.,TGTGCCAGCAACCCACTAGCGGGGGGGCCGCAGGAGCAGTTCTTC,CASNPLAGGPQEQFF
TRBD1,TRBJ1-2,TRBV4-1,.,TGCGCCAGCAGCCAAACGACAGGGACTAACTATGGCTACACCTTC,CASSQTTGTNYGYTF
.,TRBJ1-6,TRBV4-2,few,TGTGCCAGCAGCCAAGGAGGTTCAGGGGACTATAATTCACCCCTCCACTTT,CASSQGGSGDYNSPLHF
.,TRBJ1-2,TRBV19,.,TGTGCCAGTAGCGCGGGACGTGGGATGGGCTACACCTTC,CASSAGRGMGYTF
.,TRBJ2-3,TRBV7-2,few,TGTGCCAGCAGCCCCCAAGGGGGTTCCCACACAGATACGCAGTATTTT,CASSPQGGSHTDTQYF
TRBD2,TRBJ2-1,TRBV5-1,.,TGCGCCAGCAGCTTGGAAGGACTAGCGGGGGGAGGAGAGCAGTTCTTC,CASSLEGLAGGGEQFF
.,TRBJ2-1,TRBV5-1,.,TGCGCCAGCAGAAGGACTACAGGCGAAAGCTCCTACAATGAGCAGTTCTTC,CASRRTTGESSYNEQFF
TRBD2,TRBJ2-7,TRBV28,.,TGTGCCAGCAGTTTGCAACTAGCGGGAGGACCTAAGCCATACGAGCAGTACTTC,CASSLQLAGGPKPYEQYF
TRBD2,TRBJ2-2,TRBV11-3,.,TGTGCCAGCAGCTCGGCGGGAGGGGGAACCGGGGAGCTGTTTTTT,CASSSAGGGTGELFF
.,TRBJ2-7,TRBV13,few,TGTGCCAGCAGCTTCCGTCACGAGCAGTACTTC,CASSFRHEQYF
.,TRBJ1-1,TRBV6-5,.,TGTGCCAGCAATTGGGGCGGGGACACTGAAGCTTTCTTT,CASNWGGDTEAFF
TRBD2,TRBJ2-7,TRBV7-6,.,TGTGCCAGCAGCTTTCCCGGGACTAGCGGGGGAAAGTCCTTC,CASSFPGTSGGKSF
TRBD2,TRBJ2-1,TRBV5-1,few,TGCGCCAGCAGCTTTAGCGGGGGGGTGAATGAGCAGTTCTTC,CASSFSGGVNEQFF
.,TRBJ2-7,TRBV5-6,.,TGTGCCAGCAGCTTCGACCGGCCCTGGGCCTCCTACGAGCAGTACTTC,CASSFDRPWASYEQYF
.,TRBJ2-7,TRBV2,few,TGTGCCAGCAGTGACGGGGGGCGTCTTTTCTACGAGCAGTACTTC,CASSDGGRLFYEQYF
.,TRBJ2-7,TRBV6-5,few,TGTGCCAGCAGTTACTCGTTTAATTACTACGAGCAGTACTTC,CASSYSFNYYEQYF
TRBD2,TRBJ2-1,TRBV7-2,.,TGTGCCAGCAGCTTAGGGGGAGCGGGAGCCTCCTACGTCTCCAATGAGCAGTTCTTC,CASSLGGAGASYVSNEQFF
.,TRBJ1-4,TRBV15,.,TGTGCTACAAAAGAGGCAGACTATGAAAAACTGTTTTTT,CATKEADYEKLFF
TRBD1,TRBJ2-7,TRBV5-1,.,TGCGCCAGCAGGGAACCAGGGGGCGGCGAGCAGTACTTC,CASREPGGGEQYF
TRBD1,TRBJ2-7,TRBV2,few,TGTGCCAGCAGTGCGGGACAGGCCGCCTACGAGCAGTACTTC,CASSAGQAAYEQYF
TRBD1,TRBJ1-1,TRBV7-8,.,TGTGCCAGCAGCTTAGTCGGAGGGGGCCCCACTGAAGCTTTCTTT,CASSLVGGGPTEAFF
.,TRBJ2-7,TRBV11-2,.,TGTGCCAACAGCTCGCGGTTCCCCTACGAGCAGTACTTC,CANSSRFPYEQYF
TRBD2,TRBJ2-3,TRBV10-3,.,TGTGCCATCAAGGGACTAGCGGGAGGGCGTCGAACAGATACGCAGTATTTT,CAIKGLAGGRRTDTQYF
.,TRBJ2-7,TRBV4-2,few,TGTGCCAGCAGCCAAGATCGAGGGAGAGGCTACGAGCAGTACTTC,CASSQDRGRGYEQYF
TRBD1,TRBJ2-2,TRBV7-2,.,TGTGCCAGCAGCCTCCGACAGGGGGCAGGCACCGGGGAGCTGTTTTTT,CASSLRQGAGTGELFF
.,TRBJ1-2,TRBV30,few,TGTGCCTGGAGTGGTGGGCTCTATGGCTACACCTTC,CAWSGGLYGYTF
.,TRBJ2-1,TRBV13,few,TGTGCCAGCAGCCTGACTGGGGAGCAGTTCTTC,CASSLTGEQFF
TRBD1,TRBJ2-7,TRBV11-2,.,TGTGCCAGCAGCTTATTATACACGGAAAAGGGGGCATACGAGCAGTACTTC,CASSLLYTEKGAYEQYF
.,TRBJ1-1,TRBV5-1,.,TGTGCCAGCAGCTTCGGGGACATGCCTGAAGCTTTCTTT,CASSFGDMPEAFF
.,TRBJ2-5,TRBV6-4,.,TGTGCCAGCAGTGAAGGGGCGCGAGAGACCCAGTACTTC,CASSEGARETQYF
TRBD2,TRBJ2-5,TRBV11-2,few,TGTGCCAGCAGCTTAGGGGGGACTAGCGGGGGGCAAGAGACCCAGTACTTC,CASSLGGTSGGQETQYF
TRBD1,TRBJ2-4,TRBV6-1,.,TGTGCCAGCGTTCGGGACAGAAACATTCAGTACTTC,CASVRDRNIQYF
TRBD1,TRBJ1-1,TRBV7-8,.,TGTGCCAGCAGCACCCTCCCTGACAGGGGCGCTTTCTTT,CASSTLPDRGAFF
.,TRBJ2-3,TRBV11-2,.,TGTGCCAGCAGCCTGGGGGGGTGGGGGCAGTATACGCAGTATTTT,CASSLGGWGQYTQYF
.,TRBJ1-1,TRBV5-1,.,TGCGCCAGCAGCTTGGTTTTGGGGCCCACTGAAGCTTTCTTT,CASSLVLGPTEAFF
TRBD2,TRBJ2-2,TRBV10-2,.,TGCGCCAGCAGTGAGTCAGCTCTAGCGGGGGGGCCGAACACCGGGGAGCTGTTTTTT,CASSESALAGGPNTGELFF
TRBD1,TRBJ2-2,TRBV4-2,few,TGTGCCAGCAGCCAAGCGGGACAGGACCCTGGCGGGGAGCTGTTTTTT,CASSQAGQDPGGELFF